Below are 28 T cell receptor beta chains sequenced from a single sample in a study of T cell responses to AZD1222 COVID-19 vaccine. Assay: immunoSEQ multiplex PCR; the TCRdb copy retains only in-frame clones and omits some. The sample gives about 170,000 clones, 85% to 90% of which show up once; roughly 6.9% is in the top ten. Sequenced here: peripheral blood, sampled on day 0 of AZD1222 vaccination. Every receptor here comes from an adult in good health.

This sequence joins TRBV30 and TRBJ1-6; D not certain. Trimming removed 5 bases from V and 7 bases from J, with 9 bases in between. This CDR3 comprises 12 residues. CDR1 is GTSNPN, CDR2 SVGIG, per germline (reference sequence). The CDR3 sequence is CAWDRVNSPLHF. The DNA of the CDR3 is TGTGCCTGGGACCGGGTGAATTCACCCCTCCACTTT.

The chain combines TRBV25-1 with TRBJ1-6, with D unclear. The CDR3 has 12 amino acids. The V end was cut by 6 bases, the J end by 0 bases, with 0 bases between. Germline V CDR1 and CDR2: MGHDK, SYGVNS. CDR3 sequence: CASSSYNSPLHF. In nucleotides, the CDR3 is TGTGCCAGCAGCTCCTATAATTCACCCCTCCACTTT. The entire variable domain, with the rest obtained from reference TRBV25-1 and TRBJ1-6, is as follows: EADIYQTPRYLVIGTGKKITLECSQTMGHDKMYWYQQDPGMELHLIHYSYGVNSTEKGDLSSESTVSRIRTEHFPLTLESARPSHTSQYLCASSSYNSPLHFGNGTRLTVT.

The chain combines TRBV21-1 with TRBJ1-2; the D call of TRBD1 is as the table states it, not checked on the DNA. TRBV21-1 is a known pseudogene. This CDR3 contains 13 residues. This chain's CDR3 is CASTRGKRYGYTF. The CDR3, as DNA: TGTGCCAGCACCAGGGGGAAACGGTATGGCTACACCTTC.

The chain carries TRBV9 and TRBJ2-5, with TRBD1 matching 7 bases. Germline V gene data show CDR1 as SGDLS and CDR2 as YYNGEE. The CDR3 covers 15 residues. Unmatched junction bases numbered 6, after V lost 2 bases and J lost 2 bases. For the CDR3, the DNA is TGTGCCAGCAGCGTGATGACAGGGAGACAAGAGACCCAGTACTTC. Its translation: CASSVMTGRQETQYF. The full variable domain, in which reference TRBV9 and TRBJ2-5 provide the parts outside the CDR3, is DSGVTQTPKHLITATGQRVTLRCSPRSGDLSVYWYQQSLDQGLQFLIQYYNGEERAKGNILERFSAQQFPDLHSELNLSSLELGDSALYFCASSVMTGRQETQYFGPGTRLLVL.

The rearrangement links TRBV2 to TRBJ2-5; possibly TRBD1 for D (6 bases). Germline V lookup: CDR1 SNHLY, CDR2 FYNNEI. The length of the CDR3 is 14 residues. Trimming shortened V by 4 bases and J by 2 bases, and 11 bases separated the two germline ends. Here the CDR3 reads CASSVTGHQETQYF. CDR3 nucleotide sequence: TGTGCCAGCAGTGTGACAGGACATCAAGAGACCCAGTACTTC.

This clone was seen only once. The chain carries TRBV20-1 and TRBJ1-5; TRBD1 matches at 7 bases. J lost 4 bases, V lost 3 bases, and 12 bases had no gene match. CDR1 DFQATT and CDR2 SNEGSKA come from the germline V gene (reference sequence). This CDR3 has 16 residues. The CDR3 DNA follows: TGCAGTGCTAGTCGGCTGACAGGGAGGCAAAATCAGCCCCAGCATTTT. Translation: CSASRLTGRQNQPQHF.

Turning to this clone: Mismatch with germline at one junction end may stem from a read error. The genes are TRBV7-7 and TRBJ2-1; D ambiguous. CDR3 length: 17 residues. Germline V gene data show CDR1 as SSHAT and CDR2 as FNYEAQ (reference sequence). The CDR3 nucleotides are TGTGCTAGCAGCCCGGGTGCGGCTCCCAGCTCCTACAATGAGCAGTTCTTC. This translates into CASSPGAAPSSYNEQFF.

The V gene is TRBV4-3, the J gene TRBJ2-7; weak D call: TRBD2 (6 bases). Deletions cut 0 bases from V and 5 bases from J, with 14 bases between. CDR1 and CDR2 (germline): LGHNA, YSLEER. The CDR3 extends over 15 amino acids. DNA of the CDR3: TGCGCCAGCAGCCAAGATCGGGGGATGAGCGACGAGCAGTACTTC. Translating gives CASSQDRGMSDEQYF.

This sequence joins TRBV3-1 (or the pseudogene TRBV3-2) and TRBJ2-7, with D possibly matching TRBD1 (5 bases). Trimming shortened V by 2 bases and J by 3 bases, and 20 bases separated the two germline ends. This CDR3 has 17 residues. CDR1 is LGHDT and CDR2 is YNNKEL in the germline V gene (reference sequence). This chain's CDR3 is CASSQKGSKSRSYEQYF. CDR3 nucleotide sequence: TGTGCCAGCAGCCAAAAGGGGTCTAAATCGCGGAGCTACGAGCAGTACTTC.

The CDR3 region is CASSLSFLGSYNEQFF. The CDR3 DNA sequence: TGTGCCAGCAGTTTATCTTTTCTTGGCTCCTACAATGAGCAGTTCTTC. The chain is built from TRBV27 and TRBJ2-1; D not certain. The length of the CDR3 is 16 residues. V was shortened by 0 bases and J by 0 bases, with 9 bases between the two germline ends. The germline CDR1 and CDR2 sequences are MNHEY and SMNVEV (reference sequence).

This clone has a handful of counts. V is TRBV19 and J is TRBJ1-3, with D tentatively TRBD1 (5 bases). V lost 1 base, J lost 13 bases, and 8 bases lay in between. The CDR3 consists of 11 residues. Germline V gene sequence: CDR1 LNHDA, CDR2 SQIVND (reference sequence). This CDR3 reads CASSIGRQIYF. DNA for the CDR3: TGTGCCAGTAGTATAGGTCGACAGATATATTTT.

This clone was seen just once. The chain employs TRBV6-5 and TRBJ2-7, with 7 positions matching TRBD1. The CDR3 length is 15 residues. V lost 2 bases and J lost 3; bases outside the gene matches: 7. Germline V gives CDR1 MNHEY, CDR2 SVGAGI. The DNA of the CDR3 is TGTGCCAGCAGTTACCTAGGGACAGAATTCTACGAGCAGTACTTC. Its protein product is CASSYLGTEFYEQYF.

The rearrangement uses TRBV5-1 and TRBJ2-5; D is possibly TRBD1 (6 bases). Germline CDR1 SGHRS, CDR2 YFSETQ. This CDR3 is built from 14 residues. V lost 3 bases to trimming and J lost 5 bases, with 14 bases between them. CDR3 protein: CASSYSQGSETQYF. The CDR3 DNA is TGCGCCAGCAGCTACTCTCAGGGGTCGGAGACCCAGTACTTC.

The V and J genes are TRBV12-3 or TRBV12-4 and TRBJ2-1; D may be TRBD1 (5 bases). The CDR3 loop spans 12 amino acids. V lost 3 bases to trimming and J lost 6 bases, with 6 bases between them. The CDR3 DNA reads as TGTGCCAGCAGTTTTGGGGCCAATGAGCAGTTCTTC. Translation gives CASSFGANEQFF.

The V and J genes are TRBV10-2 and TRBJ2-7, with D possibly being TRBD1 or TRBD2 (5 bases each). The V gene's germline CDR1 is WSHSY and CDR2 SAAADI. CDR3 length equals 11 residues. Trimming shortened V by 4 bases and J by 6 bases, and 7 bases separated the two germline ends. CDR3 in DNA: TGCGCCAGCAGTGTTGGGACCGAGCAGTACGTC. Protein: CASSVGTEQYV.

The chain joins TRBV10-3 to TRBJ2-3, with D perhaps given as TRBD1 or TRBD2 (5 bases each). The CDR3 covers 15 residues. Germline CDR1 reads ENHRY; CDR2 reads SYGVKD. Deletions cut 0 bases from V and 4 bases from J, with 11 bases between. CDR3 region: CAISESKGRADTQYF. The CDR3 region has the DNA TGTGCCATCAGTGAGTCAAAGGGGCGGGCAGATACGCAGTATTTT.

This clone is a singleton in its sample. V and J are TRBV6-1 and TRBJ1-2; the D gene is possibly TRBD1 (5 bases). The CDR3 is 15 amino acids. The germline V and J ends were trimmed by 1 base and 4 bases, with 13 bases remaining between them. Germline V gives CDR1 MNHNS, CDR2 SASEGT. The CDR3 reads CASSEVGGESYGYTF. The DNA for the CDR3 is TGTGCCAGCAGTGAAGTGGGGGGAGAAAGCTATGGCTACACCTTC.

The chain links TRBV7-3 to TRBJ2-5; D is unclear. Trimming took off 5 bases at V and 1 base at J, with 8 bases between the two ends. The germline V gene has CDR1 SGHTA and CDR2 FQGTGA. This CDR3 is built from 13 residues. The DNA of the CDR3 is TGTGCCAGCAGCCCTACGGCCCAAGAGACCCAGTACTTC. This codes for CASSPTAQETQYF.

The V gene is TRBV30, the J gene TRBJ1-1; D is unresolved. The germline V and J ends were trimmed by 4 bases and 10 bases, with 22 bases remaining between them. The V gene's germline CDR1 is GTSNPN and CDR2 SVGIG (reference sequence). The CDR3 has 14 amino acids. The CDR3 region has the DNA TGTGCCTGGACCGCACGGAATAGGTTACAAGCAGCTTTCTTT. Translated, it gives CAWTARNRLQAAFF.

CDR3 protein: CASSSHRATQPQHF. CDR3 sequence (DNA): TGTGCCAGCAGTTCCCACAGGGCAACTCAGCCCCAGCATTTT. The chain is built from TRBV6-2 or TRBV6-3 and TRBJ1-5, with D perhaps TRBD1 (6 bases). Trimming took 4 bases from V and 6 from J, leaving 13 bases between them. Per the germline V gene, CDR1 is MNHEY and CDR2 is SVGEGT. The CDR3 extends over 14 amino acids.

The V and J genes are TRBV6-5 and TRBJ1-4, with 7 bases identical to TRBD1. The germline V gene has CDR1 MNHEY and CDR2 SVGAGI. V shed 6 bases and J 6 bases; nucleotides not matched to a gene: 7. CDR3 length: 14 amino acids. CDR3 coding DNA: TGTGCCAGCAGGCGAAGACAGGGATATGAAAAACTGTTTTTT. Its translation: CASRRRQGYEKLFF.

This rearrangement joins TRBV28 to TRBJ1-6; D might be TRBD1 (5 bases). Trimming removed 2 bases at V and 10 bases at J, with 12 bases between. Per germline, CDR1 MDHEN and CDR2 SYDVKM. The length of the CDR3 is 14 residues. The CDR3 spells CASSLQGSGSPLHF. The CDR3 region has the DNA TGTGCCAGCAGTTTACAGGGTAGTGGATCACCCCTCCACTTT.

CDR3 amino acids: CASSLRVLETQYF. The CDR3 DNA is TGTGCCAGCAGCTTGCGGGTTCTGGAGACCCAGTACTTC. This sequence joins TRBV5-8 and TRBJ2-5; D is undetermined. CDR3 length equals 13 residues. Germline V lookup: CDR1 SGHTS, CDR2 YDEGEE. Trimming stripped 1 base from V and 5 bases from J, with 9 bases between. Together with reference TRBV5-8 and TRBJ2-5, the CDR3 gives the full variable domain: EAGVTQSPTHLIKTRGQQATLRCSPISGHTSVYWYQQALGLGLQFLLWYDEGEERNRGNFPPRFSGRQFPNYSSELNVNALELEDSALYLCASSLRVLETQYFGPGTRLLVL.

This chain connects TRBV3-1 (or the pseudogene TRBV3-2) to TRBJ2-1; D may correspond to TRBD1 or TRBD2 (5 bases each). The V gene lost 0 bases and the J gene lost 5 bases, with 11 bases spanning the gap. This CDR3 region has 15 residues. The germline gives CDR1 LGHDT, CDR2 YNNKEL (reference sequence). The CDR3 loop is CASSQELVGHNEQFF. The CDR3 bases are TGTGCCAGCAGCCAAGAACTAGTGGGACACAATGAGCAGTTCTTC.

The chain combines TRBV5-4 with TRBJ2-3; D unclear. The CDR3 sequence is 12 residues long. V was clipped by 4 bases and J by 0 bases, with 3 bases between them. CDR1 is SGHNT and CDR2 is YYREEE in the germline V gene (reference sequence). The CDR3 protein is CASSLSTDTQYF. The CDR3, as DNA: TGTGCCAGCAGCCTTAGCACAGATACGCAGTATTTT.

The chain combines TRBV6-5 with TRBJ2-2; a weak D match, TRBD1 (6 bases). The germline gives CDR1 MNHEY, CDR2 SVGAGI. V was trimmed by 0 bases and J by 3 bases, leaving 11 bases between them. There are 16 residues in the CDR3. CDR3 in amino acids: CASSYSFRGDTGELFF. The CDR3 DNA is TGTGCCAGCAGTTACTCGTTCAGGGGCGACACCGGGGAGCTGTTTTTT.

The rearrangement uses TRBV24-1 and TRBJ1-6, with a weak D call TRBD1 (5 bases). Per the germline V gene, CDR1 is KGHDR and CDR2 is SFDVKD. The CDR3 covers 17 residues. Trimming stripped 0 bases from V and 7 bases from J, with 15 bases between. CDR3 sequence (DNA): TGTGCCACCAGTGATTTGTGGGCAGGGACCAAAAATTCACCCCTCCACTTT. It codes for CATSDLWAGTKNSPLHF.

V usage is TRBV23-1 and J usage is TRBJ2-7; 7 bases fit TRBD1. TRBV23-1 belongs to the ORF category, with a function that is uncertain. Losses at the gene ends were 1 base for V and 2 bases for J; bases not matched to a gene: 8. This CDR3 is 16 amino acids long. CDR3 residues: CASSQCILTGTYEQYF. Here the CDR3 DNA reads TGCGCCAGCAGTCAATGTATCCTGACAGGGACCTACGAGCAGTACTTC.